This TCR beta chain was documented in a study of shared clonotypes between healthy human individuals. Findings and limits, study-wide: The study found roughly 5% of naive CD4 clonotypes shared across a handful of donors. Generation of non-shared clonotypes was less probable than generation of clonotypes shared by all four donors. Large depth notwithstanding, sorted-subset sequencing proved incomplete by rarefaction.

Donors comprised healthy HIV-negative adults lacking recent acute infections or vaccinations. The CDR3 extends over 18 amino acids. The method was immunoSEQ multiplex PCR; TCRdb's version includes in-frame clones alone and lacks a portion of them. The repertoire holds a few million clones, with 85% to 95% as singletons. A word on this clone: Its antigen is unknown.

V gene TRBV23-1 combines with J gene TRBJ2-1, with D tentatively TRBD2 (6 bases). TRBV23-1 is assigned to the ORF class and has an uncertain function. Sequencing was performed on naive CD4+ T cells from PBMCs. Subset reported: CD45RA+ positively selected. This TCR derives from a man between 18 and 35 years old in good health. Some clones in this sample may be carry-over from other donors' samples. CDR3: CAPNSGHPSDKSYNEQFF. Here the CDR3 DNA reads TGCGCACCCAATAGCGGCCACCCCAGCGACAAGTCCTACAATGAGCAGTTCTTC.